The rows below give T cell receptor beta chains drawn from one sample of a study of beta chain features in type 1 diabetes. Measured with immunoSEQ multiplex PCR; TCRdb has only the in-frame clones, and not every one. This sample has under 150,000 clones, with about 50% found just once. Specimen: Tregs from blood. These receptors originate from a man aged 18 to 30 in good health. CDR3s include the opening cysteine and the closing phenylalanine or tryptophan. The D gene is left open where the match is weak. Clone size is given for some rows only: seen once, a few or many times, or a class if the clone is expanded.

TRBV7-6	.	TRBD1	15	TRBJ2-1	CASRVRDRDYNEQFF	TGTGCCAGCAGAGTCAGGGACAGGGATTACAATGAGCAGTTCTTC
TRBV4-2	.	.	12	TRBJ2-3	CASSPTTDTQYF	TGTGCCAGCAGCCCAACAACAGATACGCAGTATTTT
TRBV5-1	.	.	13	TRBJ2-1	CASSWQGQSEQFF	TGCGCCAGCAGCTGGCAGGGGCAAAGTGAGCAGTTCTTC
TRBV6-5	few	TRBD2	15	TRBJ2-1	CASSATSASYNEQFF	TGTGCCAGCAGCGCGACTAGCGCCTCCTACAATGAGCAGTTCTTC
TRBV7-3	.	TRBD2	15	TRBJ2-2	CASSRGTSGTGELFF	TGTGCCAGCAGCCGCGGGACTAGCGGAACCGGGGAGCTGTTTTTT
TRBV7-3	.	.	14	TRBJ2-1	CASSPWGGANEQFF	TGTGCCAGCAGCCCTTGGGGGGGGGCCAATGAGCAGTTCTTC
TRBV30	.	.	13	TRBJ1-5	CAWSVRGYQPQHF	TGTGCCTGGAGTGTACGGGGGTATCAGCCCCAGCATTTT
TRBV2	.	.	14	TRBJ1-2	CASSLQGTNYGYTF	TGTGCCAGCAGCCTACAGGGAACTAACTATGGCTACACCTTC
TRBV27	.	.	14	TRBJ1-4	CASSLNRQVEKLFF	TGTGCCAGCAGTTTAAATCGACAGGTTGAAAAACTGTTTTTT
TRBV28	.	.	13	TRBJ2-7	CASSLYGGYEQYF	TGTGCCAGCAGTTTATATGGCGGATACGAGCAGTACTTC